The source of this TCR beta chain is a study of control samples from healthy donors and cancer patients. Generated by immunoSEQ multiplex PCR, the TCRdb table keeps only in-frame clones and is missing some. The table has more than 110,000 clones, approximately 92% seen once. Trimming removed 0 bases at V and 7 bases at J, with 12 bases between. Germline assignment: CDR1 KGHSH and CDR2 LQKENI. The CDR3 covers 14 residues. This receptor was taken from a man aged 25 to 40 in good health. The chain carries TRBV18 and TRBJ2-5; a possible D gene is TRBD2 (5 bases). The material sequenced was blood. This CDR3 reads CASSPPIAGGTQYF. In nucleotides, the CDR3 is TGTGCCAGCTCACCACCAATCGCCGGAGGGACCCAGTACTTC. The full variable domain, its missing parts supplied by reference TRBV18 and TRBJ2-5, is NAGVMQNPRHLVRRRGQEARLRCSPMKGHSHVYWYRQLPEEGLKFMVYLQKENIIDESGMPKERFSAEFPKEGPSILRIQQVVRGDSAAYFCASSPPIAGGTQYFGPGTRLLVL.